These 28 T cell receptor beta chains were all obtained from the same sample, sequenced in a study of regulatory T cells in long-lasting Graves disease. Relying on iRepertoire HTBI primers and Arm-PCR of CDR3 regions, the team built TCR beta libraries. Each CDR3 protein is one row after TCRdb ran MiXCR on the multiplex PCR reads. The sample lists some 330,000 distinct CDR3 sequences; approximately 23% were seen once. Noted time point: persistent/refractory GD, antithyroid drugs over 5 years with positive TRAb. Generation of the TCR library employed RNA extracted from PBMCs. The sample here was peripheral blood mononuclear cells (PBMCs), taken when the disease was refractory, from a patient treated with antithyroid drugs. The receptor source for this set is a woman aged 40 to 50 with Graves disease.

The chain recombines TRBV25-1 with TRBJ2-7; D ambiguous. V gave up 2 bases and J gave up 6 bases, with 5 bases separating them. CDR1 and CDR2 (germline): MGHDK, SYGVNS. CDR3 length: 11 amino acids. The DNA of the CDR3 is TGTGCCAGCAGTGAACAAAGCGAGCAGTACTTC. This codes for CASSEQSEQYF.

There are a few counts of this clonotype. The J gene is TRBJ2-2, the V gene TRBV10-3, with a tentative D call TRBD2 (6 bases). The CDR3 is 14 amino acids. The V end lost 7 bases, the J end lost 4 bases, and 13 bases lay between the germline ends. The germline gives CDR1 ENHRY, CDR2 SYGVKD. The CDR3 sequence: CAIKPTGGTGELFF. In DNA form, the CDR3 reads TGTGCCATCAAACCCACCGGGGGCACCGGGGAGCTGTTTTTT.

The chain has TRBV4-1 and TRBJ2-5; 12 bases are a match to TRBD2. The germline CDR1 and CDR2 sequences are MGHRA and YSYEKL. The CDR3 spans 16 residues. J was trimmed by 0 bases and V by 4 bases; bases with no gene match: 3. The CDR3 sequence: CASSRRTSGDQETQYF. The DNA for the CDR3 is TGCGCCAGCAGCCGACGGACTAGCGGGGACCAAGAGACCCAGTACTTC.

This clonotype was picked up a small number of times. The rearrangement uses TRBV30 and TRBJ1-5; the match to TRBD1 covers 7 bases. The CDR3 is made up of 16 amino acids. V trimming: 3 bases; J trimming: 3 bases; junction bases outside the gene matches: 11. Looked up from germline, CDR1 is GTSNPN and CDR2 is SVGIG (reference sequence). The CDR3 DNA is TGTGCCTGGAGGGAAAAGGGCAGGGGGGACAATCAGCCCCAGCATTTT. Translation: CAWREKGRGDNQPQHF.

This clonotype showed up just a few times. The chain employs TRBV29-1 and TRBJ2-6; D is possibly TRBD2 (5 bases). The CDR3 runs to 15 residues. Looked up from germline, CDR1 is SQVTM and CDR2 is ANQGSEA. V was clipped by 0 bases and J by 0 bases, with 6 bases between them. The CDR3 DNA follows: TGCAGCGTTGAAGAAGGGAGCTCTGGGGCCAACGTCCTGACTTTC. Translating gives CSVEEGSSGANVLTF. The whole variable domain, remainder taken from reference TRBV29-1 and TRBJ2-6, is SAVISQKPSRDICQRGTSLTIQCQVDSQVTMMFWYRQQPGQSLTLIATANQGSEATYESGFVIDKFPISRPNLTFSTLTVSNMSPEDSSIYLCSVEEGSSGANVLTFGAGSRLTVL.

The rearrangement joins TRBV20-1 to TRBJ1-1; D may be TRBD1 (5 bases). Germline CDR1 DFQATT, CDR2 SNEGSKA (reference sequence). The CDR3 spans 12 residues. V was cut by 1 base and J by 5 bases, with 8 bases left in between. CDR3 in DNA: TGCAGTGCTAGAGCGGGGGGAACTGAAGCTTTCTTT. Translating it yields CSARAGGTEAFF.

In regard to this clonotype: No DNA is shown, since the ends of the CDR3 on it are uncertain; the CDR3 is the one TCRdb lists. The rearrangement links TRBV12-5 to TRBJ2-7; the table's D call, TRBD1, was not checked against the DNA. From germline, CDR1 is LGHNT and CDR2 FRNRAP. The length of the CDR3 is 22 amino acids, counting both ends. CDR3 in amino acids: CASGPRQFPTSSTSGQAYEQYF.

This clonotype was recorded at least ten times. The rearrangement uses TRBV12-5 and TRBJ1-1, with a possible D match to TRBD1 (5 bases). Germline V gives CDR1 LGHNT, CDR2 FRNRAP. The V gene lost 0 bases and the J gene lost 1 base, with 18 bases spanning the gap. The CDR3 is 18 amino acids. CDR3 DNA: TGTGCTAGTGGTTTGGTACTGGGTGCGGGGACGGAGAACACTGAAGCTTTCTTT. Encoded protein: CASGLVLGAGTENTEAFF. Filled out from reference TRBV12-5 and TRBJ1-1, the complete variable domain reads DARVTQTPRHKVTEMGQEVTMRCQPILGHNTVFWYRQTMMQGLELLAYFRNRAPLDDSGMPKDRFSAEMPDATLATLKIQPSEPRDSAVYFCASGLVLGAGTENTEAFFGQGTRLTVV.

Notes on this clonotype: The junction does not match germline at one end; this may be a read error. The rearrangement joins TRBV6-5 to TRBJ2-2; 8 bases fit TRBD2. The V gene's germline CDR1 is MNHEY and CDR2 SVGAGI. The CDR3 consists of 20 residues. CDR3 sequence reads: CASSYPMGRLAITNPGELFF. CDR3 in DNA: TGTGCCAGCAGTTACCCCATGGGCAGACTAGCGATAACGAACCCCGGGGAGCTGTTTTTT.

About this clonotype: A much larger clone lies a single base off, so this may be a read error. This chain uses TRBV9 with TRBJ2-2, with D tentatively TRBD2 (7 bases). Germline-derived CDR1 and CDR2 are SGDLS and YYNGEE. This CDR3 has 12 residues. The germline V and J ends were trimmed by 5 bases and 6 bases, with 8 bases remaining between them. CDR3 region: CASRGGAGELFF. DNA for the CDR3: TGTGCCAGCAGAGGGGGGGCCGGGGAGCTGTTTTTT.

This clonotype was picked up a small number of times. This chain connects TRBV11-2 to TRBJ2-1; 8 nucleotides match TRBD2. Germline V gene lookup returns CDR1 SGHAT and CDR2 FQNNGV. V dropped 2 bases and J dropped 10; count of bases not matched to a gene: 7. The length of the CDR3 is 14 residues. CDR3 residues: CASSLFREGGEQFF. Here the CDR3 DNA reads TGTGCCAGCAGCTTATTCCGGGAGGGAGGAGAGCAGTTCTTC. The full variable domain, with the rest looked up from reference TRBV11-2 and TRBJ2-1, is EAGVAQSPRYKIIEKRQSVAFWCNPISGHATLYWYQQILGQGPKLLIQFQNNGVVDDSQLPKDRFSAERLKGVDSTLKIQPAKLEDSAVYLCASSLFREGGEQFFGPGTRLTVL.

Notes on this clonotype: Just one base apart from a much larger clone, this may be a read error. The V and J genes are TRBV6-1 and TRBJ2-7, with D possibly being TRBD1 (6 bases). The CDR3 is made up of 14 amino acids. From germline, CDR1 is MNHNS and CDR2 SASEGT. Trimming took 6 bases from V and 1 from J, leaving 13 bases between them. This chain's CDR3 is CASRPTTGSYEQYF. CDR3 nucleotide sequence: TGTGCCAGCAGGCCAACTACAGGGTCCTACGAGCAGTACTTC.

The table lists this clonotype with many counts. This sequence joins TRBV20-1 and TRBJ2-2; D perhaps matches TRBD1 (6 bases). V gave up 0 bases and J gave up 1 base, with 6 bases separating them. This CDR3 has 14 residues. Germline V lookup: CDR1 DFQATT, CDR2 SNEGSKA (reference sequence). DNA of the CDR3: TGCAGTGCTAGAGAACAGGGGAACACCGGGGAGCTGTTTTTT. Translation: CSAREQGNTGELFF.

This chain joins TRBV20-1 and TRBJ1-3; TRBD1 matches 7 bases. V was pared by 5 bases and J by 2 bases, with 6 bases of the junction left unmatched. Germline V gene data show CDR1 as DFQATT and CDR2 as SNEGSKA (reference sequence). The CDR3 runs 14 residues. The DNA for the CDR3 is TGCAGTGCTTACCGACAGGGCGCTGGAAACACCATATATTTT. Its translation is CSAYRQGAGNTIYF.

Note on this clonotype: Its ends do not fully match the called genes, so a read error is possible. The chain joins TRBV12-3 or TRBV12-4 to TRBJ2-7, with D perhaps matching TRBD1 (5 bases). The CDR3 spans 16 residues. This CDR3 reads CAISAFSRTSSYEQYF. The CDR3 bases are TGTGCCATCAGTGCCTTTTCCAGGACAAGCTCCTACGAGCAGTACTTC.

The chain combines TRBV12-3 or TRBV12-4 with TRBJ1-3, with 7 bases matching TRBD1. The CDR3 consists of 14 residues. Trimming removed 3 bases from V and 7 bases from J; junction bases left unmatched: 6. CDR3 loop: CASSLQGGANTIYF. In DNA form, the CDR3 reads TGTGCCAGCAGTTTGCAAGGGGGCGCGAACACCATATATTTT.

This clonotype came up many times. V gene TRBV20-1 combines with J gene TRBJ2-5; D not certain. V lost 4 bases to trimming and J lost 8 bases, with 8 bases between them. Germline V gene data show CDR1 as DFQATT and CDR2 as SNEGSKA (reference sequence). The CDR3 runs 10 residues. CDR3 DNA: TGCAGTGCTAAAGGGTCAACCCAGTACTTC. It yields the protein CSAKGSTQYF.

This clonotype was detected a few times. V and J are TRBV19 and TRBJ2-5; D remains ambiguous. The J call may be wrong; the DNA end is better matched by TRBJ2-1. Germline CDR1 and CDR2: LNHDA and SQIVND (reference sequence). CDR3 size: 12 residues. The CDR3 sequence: CASSVPLNEQFF. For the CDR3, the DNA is TGTGCCAGTAGTGTCCCCCTCAATGAGCAGTTCTTC.

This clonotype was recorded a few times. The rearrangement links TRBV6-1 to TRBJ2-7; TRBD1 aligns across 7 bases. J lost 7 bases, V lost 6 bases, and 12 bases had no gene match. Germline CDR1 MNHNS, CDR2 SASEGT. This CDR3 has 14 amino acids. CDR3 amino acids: CASRSTGKLGEQYF. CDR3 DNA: TGTGCCAGCAGATCGACAGGGAAGCTAGGGGAGCAGTACTTC.

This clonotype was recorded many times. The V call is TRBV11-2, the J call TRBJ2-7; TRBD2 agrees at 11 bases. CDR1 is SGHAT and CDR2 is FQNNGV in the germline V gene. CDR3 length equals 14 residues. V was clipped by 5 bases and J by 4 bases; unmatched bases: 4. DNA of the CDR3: TGTGCCAGCAGCCTGGGACTAGCGGTTTACGAGCAGTACTTC. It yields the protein CASSLGLAVYEQYF.

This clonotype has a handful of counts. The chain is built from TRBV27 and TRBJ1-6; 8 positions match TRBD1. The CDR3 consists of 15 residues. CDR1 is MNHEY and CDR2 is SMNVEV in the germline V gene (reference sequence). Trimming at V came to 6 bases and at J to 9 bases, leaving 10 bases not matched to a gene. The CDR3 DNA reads TGTGCCAGCAGATCTCCCGACAGGGGAGTTTCACCCCTCCACTTT. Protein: CASRSPDRGVSPLHF.

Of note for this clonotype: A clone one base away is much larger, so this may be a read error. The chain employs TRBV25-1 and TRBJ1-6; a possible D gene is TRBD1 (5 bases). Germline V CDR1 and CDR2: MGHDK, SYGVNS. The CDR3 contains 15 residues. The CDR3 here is CASNEGDSYNSPLHF. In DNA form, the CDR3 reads TGTGCCAGCAATGAAGGGGATTCCTATAATTCACCCCTCCACTTT.

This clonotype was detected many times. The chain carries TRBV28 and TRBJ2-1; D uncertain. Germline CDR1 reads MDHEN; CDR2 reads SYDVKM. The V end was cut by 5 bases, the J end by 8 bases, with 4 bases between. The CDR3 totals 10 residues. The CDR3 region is CASSGYEQFF. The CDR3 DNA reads TGTGCCAGCAGTGGGTATGAGCAGTTCTTC.

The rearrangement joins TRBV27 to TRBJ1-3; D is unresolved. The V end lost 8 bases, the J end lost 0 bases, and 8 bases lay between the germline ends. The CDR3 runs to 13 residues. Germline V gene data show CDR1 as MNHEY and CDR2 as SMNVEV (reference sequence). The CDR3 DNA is TGTGCCAGCCGTCCGGTCTCTGGAAACACCATATATTTT. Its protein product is CASRPVSGNTIYF.

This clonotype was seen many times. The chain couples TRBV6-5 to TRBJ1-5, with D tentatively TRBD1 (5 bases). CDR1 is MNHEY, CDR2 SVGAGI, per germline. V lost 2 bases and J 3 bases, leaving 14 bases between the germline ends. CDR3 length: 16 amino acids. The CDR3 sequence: CASSYGGPAYNQPQHF. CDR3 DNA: TGTGCCAGCAGTTACGGGGGACCTGCTTACAATCAGCCCCAGCATTTT.

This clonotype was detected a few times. The CDR3 region is CASSPRPDEKLFF. The CDR3 DNA is TGTGCCAGCTCACCACGCCCGGATGAAAAACTGTTTTTT. J is TRBJ1-4 and V is TRBV18, with D uncertain. The V end lost 1 base, the J end lost 6 bases, and 6 bases lay between the germline ends. The CDR3 extends over 13 amino acids. CDR1 is KGHSH, CDR2 LQKENI, per germline.

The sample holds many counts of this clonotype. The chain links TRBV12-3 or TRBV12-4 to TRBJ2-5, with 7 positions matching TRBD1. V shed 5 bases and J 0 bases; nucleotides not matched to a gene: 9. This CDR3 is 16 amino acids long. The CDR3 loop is CASSTHRGGHQETQYF. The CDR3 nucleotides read TGTGCCAGCAGTACCCACAGGGGTGGGCACCAAGAGACCCAGTACTTC.

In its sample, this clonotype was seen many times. In DNA form, the CDR3 reads TGTGCCAGCAGCTTAGATTCGTCAGGGTGGTCGGAGACCCAGTACTTC. Its protein is CASSLDSSGWSETQYF. This sequence joins TRBV7-2 and TRBJ2-5, with a possible D match to TRBD1 (5 bases). The germline gives CDR1 SGHTA, CDR2 FQGNSA. The CDR3 is 16 residues long. Trimming took 1 base from V and 5 from J, leaving 17 bases between them.